This TCR beta chain was sequenced in a study of blood T cell repertoires in COVID-19. The cohort comprised adults aged about 18 to 90 years residing in 24 US areas. Each recovered donor of Cohort 3 presented with two negative PCRs, clearance, or symptom resolution. TCRdb's table, derived via immunoSEQ multiplex PCR, lists solely in-frame clones and lacks some. Of around 390,000 clones listed, around 87% are singletons. This CDR3 has 16 residues. CDR1 and CDR2 (germline): MGHRA, YSYEKL. Deletions cut 1 base from V and 4 bases from J, with 16 bases between. This chain connects TRBV4-1 to TRBJ1-2; D might be TRBD1 (6 bases). The sequenced sample consisted of PBMCs or T cells enriched from blood (not recorded which). The TCR comes from a woman in her forties or fifties who had recovered from COVID-19. For the CDR3, the DNA is TGCGCCAGCAGCCAAGTCGATGGACAGTCCCCCTATGGCTACACCTTC. Protein: CASSQVDGQSPYGYTF.